The next 20 T cell receptor beta chains were all read from a single sample in a study of radiotherapy plus CTLA-4 blockade in lung cancer (dated by TCRdb to the late 2010s). Libraries came from the immunoSEQ multiplex PCR assay. TCRdb provides this immuneACCESS table in a form limited to in-frame rearrangements. Some clones are lacking; in checked studies, under half of them reflect an unresolved V gene, and why the rest are absent is not known. This sample gives 26,000 or so clones in total; less than 80% of them show up just once. The ten largest clones capture roughly 7.5% of the sample. The specimen comprised peripheral blood, sampled from a patient treated with radiotherapy plus ipilimumab. The receptors derive from a human donor with non-small cell lung cancer who had stable disease on radiotherapy plus ipilimumab.

CDR3 bases: TGCGCCAGCCGTGACCAGGGTGGGAATGAAAAACTGTTTTTT. It is translated as CASRDQGGNEKLFF. V is TRBV5-1 and J is TRBJ1-4; D perhaps matches TRBD1 (5 bases). V lost 7 bases and J 5 bases, leaving 15 bases between the germline ends. The CDR3 is made up of 14 amino acids. CDR1 and CDR2 (germline): SGHRS, YFSETQ.

The V gene is TRBV19, the J gene TRBJ1-2, with D unresolved. Trimming removed 1 base from V and 8 bases from J, with 8 bases in between. This CDR3 contains 12 residues. Germline-derived CDR1 and CDR2 are LNHDA and SQIVND (reference sequence). The CDR3 reads CASSIVNVGYTF. The CDR3 nucleotides read TGTGCCAGTAGTATAGTTAATGTGGGCTACACCTTC.

V gene TRBV27 combines with J gene TRBJ2-7; D gene ambiguous. CDR1 and CDR2 (germline): MNHEY, SMNVEV (reference sequence). CDR3 length equals 16 residues. V lost 5 bases, J lost 2 bases, and 19 bases lay in between. CDR3 loop: CASSPTMSSRPYEQYF. The CDR3 nucleotides are TGTGCCAGCAGTCCTACTATGAGCTCTCGGCCCTACGAGCAGTACTTC.

This chain joins TRBV4-1 and TRBJ2-7; 8 bases line up with TRBD1. Germline loops: CDR1 MGHRA, CDR2 YSYEKL. The V and J ends lost 0 bases and 6 bases, in that order; junction bases with no gene match: 4. The CDR3 spans 14 residues. The CDR3 coding sequence is TGCGCCAGCAGCCAAGACAGGGGGCGTTTCGAGCAGTACTTC. Its protein product is CASSQDRGRFEQYF.

The chain links TRBV7-2 to TRBJ2-5; D is possibly TRBD2 (6 bases). The V gene's germline CDR1 is SGHTA and CDR2 FQGNSA. This CDR3 spans 14 amino acids. V dropped 5 bases and J dropped 2 bases, with 12 bases sitting between them. DNA for the CDR3: TGTGCCAGCAGCCCTCCGGGGGAACAAGAGACCCAGTACTTC. Protein: CASSPPGEQETQYF.

The gene calls are TRBV2 and TRBJ1-5; tentative D call: TRBD1 (5 bases). The germline V and J ends were trimmed by 5 bases and 2 bases, with 10 bases remaining between them. This CDR3 contains 14 residues. CDR1 and CDR2 from the germline V gene are SNHLY and FYNNEI. The CDR3 sequence is CASSQTAGNQPQHF. CDR3 DNA sequence: TGTGCCAGCAGTCAGACAGCTGGCAATCAGCCCCAGCATTTT.

The chain joins TRBV7-9 to TRBJ1-1; no reliable D call. The germline CDR1 and CDR2 sequences are SEHNR and FQNEAQ (reference sequence). V was trimmed by 3 bases and J by 1 base, leaving 12 bases between them. The CDR3 is 15 amino acids. This CDR3 reads CASSFAGGPNTEAFF. The CDR3 coding sequence is TGTGCCAGCAGCTTCGCCGGTGGGCCGAACACTGAAGCTTTCTTT.

CDR3 residues: CASSLSGFGGYTF. CDR3 coding DNA: TGTGCCAGCAGCTTATCAGGGTTCGGGGGCTACACCTTC. The J gene is TRBJ1-2, the V gene TRBV7-6; weak D call: TRBD1 (5 bases). This CDR3 comprises 13 residues. V was pared by 2 bases and J by 8 bases, with 12 bases between. The germline CDR1 and CDR2 sequences are SGHVS and FNYEAQ.

The CDR3, as DNA: TGTGCCAGCAGTTTATGGGGGGGGCCAGTGGGCACTGAAGCTTTCTTT. This translates into CASSLWGGPVGTEAFF. The chain employs TRBV28 and TRBJ1-1; a weak D match, TRBD1 (6 bases). The CDR3 has 16 residues. The germline CDR1 and CDR2 sequences are MDHEN and SYDVKM. Trimming pared 0 bases from V and 4 bases from J, leaving 15 bases between.

V and J are TRBV7-2 and TRBJ2-7; TRBD2 matches at 8 bases. The V and J ends lost 4 bases and 0 bases, in that order; junction bases with no gene match: 5. Germline CDR1 reads SGHTA; CDR2 reads FQGNSA. The CDR3 extends over 15 amino acids. In DNA, the CDR3 is TGTGCCAGCAGCTCGCGGCGGGGGGACTCCTACGAGCAGTACTTC. Translating gives CASSSRRGDSYEQYF.

CDR3 amino acids: CASSEDLNSPLHF. As DNA, the CDR3 is TGTGCCAGCAGTGAGGACCTTAATTCACCCCTCCACTTT. The V call is TRBV6-5, the J call TRBJ1-6; no reliable D call. Trimming removed 5 bases from V and 6 bases from J, with 8 bases in between. The CDR3 has 13 amino acids. CDR1 is MNHEY, CDR2 SVGAGI, per germline.

The CDR3 nucleotides are TGTGCCACCAGCAGGGACAGGGGCTCCAGCAATCAGCCCCAGCATTTT. It specifies CATSRDRGSSNQPQHF. The chain recombines TRBV15 with TRBJ1-5; 9 positions match TRBD1. With V trimmed by 3 bases and J by 1 base, 4 bases remained unmatched. The V gene's germline CDR1 is LNHNV and CDR2 YYDKDF (reference sequence). This CDR3 spans 16 amino acids.

The J gene is TRBJ1-2, the V gene TRBV11-2, with 7 bases identical to TRBD1. V dropped 4 bases and J dropped 3; count of bases not matched to a gene: 11. Germline lookup yields CDR1 SGHAT and CDR2 FQNNGV. The CDR3 runs to 16 residues. CDR3 sequence: CASSYIDRAHYYGYTF. CDR3 bases: TGTGCCAGCAGCTATATCGACAGGGCCCATTACTATGGCTACACCTTC.

The V call is TRBV10-2, the J call TRBJ1-5, with D possibly TRBD1 on 5 matching bases. This CDR3 spans 14 amino acids. V was clipped by 6 bases and J by 0 bases, with 9 bases between them. Germline V gives CDR1 WSHSY, CDR2 SAAADI. The CDR3 DNA reads as TGCGCCAGCAGGGGGGAGGGTAGCAATCAGCCCCAGCATTTT. This codes for CASRGEGSNQPQHF.

This chain uses TRBV19 with TRBJ2-1; D is unresolved. Germline V gene sequence: CDR1 LNHDA, CDR2 SQIVND (reference sequence). V lost 0 bases and J 9 bases, leaving 9 bases between the germline ends. The CDR3 totals 13 residues. CDR3 in DNA: TGTGCCAGTAGTATAGACCCCCTAGGTGAGCAGTTCTTC. Its translation is CASSIDPLGEQFF. Based on the CDR3 plus reference TRBV19 and TRBJ2-1, the full variable domain is DGGITQSPKYLFRKEGQNVTLSCEQNLNHDAMYWYRQDPGQGLRLIYYSQIVNDFQKGDIAEGYSVSREKKESFPLTVTSAQKNPTAFYLCASSIDPLGEQFFGPGTRLTVL.

The rearrangement joins TRBV18 to TRBJ1-1; TRBD1 might be the D (6 bases). Per the germline V gene, CDR1 is KGHSH and CDR2 is LQKENI. Trimming pared 3 bases from V and 0 bases from J, leaving 11 bases between. CDR3 length: 15 amino acids. The CDR3 DNA reads TGTGCCAGCTCACCTCGACAGGTTATGAACACTGAAGCTTTCTTT. Protein sequence: CASSPRQVMNTEAFF.

This clone has a handful of counts. The rearrangement joins TRBV28 to TRBJ2-7, with D perhaps matching TRBD2 (6 bases). From germline, CDR1 is MDHEN and CDR2 SYDVKM. With 5 bases removed from V and 3 bases from J, the gap between germline ends came to 14 bases. CDR3 size: 14 residues. The CDR3 reads CASSLHGTGYEQYV. CDR3 in DNA: TGTGCCAGCAGTCTACATGGGACTGGCTACGAGCAGTACGTC.

V is TRBV23-1 and J is TRBJ2-2; maybe TRBD2 (5 bases). TRBV23-1 is classed as an ORF, of uncertain function. The V and J ends lost 0 bases and 1 base respectively, with 6 bases between them. This CDR3 comprises 15 residues. CDR3 in amino acids: CASSQSGGNTGELFF. DNA of the CDR3: TGCGCCAGCAGTCAATCAGGAGGGAACACCGGGGAGCTGTTTTTT.

The chain recombines TRBV18 with TRBJ1-1, with D unclear. Trimming removed 3 bases at V and 7 bases at J, with 9 bases between. The CDR3 runs 12 residues. CDR1 is KGHSH, CDR2 LQKENI, per germline. In DNA, the CDR3 is TGTGCCAGCTCACCGACAACTTATGAAGCTTTCTTT. Translating gives CASSPTTYEAFF. Using reference TRBV18 and TRBJ1-1 for the parts outside the CDR3, the full variable domain is NAGVMQNPRHLVRRRGQEARLRCSPMKGHSHVYWYRQLPEEGLKFMVYLQKENIIDESGMPKERFSAEFPKEGPSILRIQQVVRGDSAAYFCASSPTTYEAFFGQGTRLTVV.

This clone was recorded only once. The CDR3 bases are TGTGCCAGCAGCTCCGGGACAGACTACAATGAGCAGTTCTTC. It translates to CASSSGTDYNEQFF. The chain joins TRBV11-2 to TRBJ2-1, with TRBD1 matching over 7 bases. Germline V CDR1 and CDR2: SGHAT, FQNNGV. The CDR3 sequence is 14 residues long. V lost 4 bases to trimming and J lost 3 bases; unmatched junction nucleotides: 3.